This TCR beta chain was documented in a study of T cells after yellow fever vaccination. This CDR3 spans 15 amino acids. V shed 6 bases and J shed 2 bases, with 17 bases lying between them. Per germline, CDR1 SGDLS and CDR2 YYNGEE. MiXCR, applied by TCRdb to the 5' RACE reads, yields one record per CDR3 protein. There are 300,000 to 400,000 distinct CDR3 sequences in the sample; around 12% occur only once, and 2.5% to 4% lies in the top ten. Study-wide points: Booster sampling recovered most clones from primary vaccination (96% CD4, approximately 90% CD8). Clonotypes shared by both compartments, CD4 and CD8, made up a small share. A secondary response was less intense yet reached its peak sooner, at day 5 versus 15.

This clonotype was seen only a few times. Its antigen is still unknown. The receptor was isolated from a man between 18 and 35 years old who received the YFV17D yellow fever vaccine. The sequenced sample was CD4+ T cells sorted from PBMCs, obtained 15 days after the yellow fever booster vaccination. The rearrangement uses TRBV9 and TRBJ2-5; weak D call: TRBD1 (5 bases). The CDR3 here is CASTVLGQPQETQYF. The CDR3 DNA reads TGTGCCAGCACCGTGTTAGGACAACCACAAGAGACCCAGTACTTC.